This TCR beta chain was sequenced in a study of T-cell reconstitution after alpha-beta-depleted transplantation in children. Unique molecular identifiers were used in preparing the TCRbeta library. One entry per CDR3 protein, called by TCRdb with MiXCR from the PCR reads. Found here are 250,000 to 350,000 distinct CDR3 sequences, more than 9% of them singletons; the top ten hold 10%. The CDR3 consists of 14 residues. The germline V and J ends were trimmed by 5 bases and 5 bases, with 16 bases remaining between them. This clonotype originated in a human donor who donated a stem cell graft to a child with SCID. Here the sequenced sample was PBMCs from the stem cell graft donor, taken from the stem cell graft. The chain employs TRBV12-3 or TRBV12-4 and TRBJ2-7, with a tentative D call TRBD2 (7 bases). DNA for the CDR3: TGTGCCAGCAGTCCTCCCGGGGGGCGAGACGAGCAGTACTTC. This gives the protein CASSPPGGRDEQYF.